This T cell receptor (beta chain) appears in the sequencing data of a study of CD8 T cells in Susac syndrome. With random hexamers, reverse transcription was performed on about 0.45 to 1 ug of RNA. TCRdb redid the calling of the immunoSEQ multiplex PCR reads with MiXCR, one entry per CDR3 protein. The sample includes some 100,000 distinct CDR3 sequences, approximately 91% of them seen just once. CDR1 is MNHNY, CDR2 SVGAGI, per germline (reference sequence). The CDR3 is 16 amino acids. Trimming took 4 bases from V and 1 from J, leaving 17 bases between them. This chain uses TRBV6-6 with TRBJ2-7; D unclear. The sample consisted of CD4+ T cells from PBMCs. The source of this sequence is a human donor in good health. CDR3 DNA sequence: TGTGCCAGCAGTTCCATCCCGACGACCTATTCCTACGAGCAGTACTTC. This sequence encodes CASSSIPTTYSYEQYF.